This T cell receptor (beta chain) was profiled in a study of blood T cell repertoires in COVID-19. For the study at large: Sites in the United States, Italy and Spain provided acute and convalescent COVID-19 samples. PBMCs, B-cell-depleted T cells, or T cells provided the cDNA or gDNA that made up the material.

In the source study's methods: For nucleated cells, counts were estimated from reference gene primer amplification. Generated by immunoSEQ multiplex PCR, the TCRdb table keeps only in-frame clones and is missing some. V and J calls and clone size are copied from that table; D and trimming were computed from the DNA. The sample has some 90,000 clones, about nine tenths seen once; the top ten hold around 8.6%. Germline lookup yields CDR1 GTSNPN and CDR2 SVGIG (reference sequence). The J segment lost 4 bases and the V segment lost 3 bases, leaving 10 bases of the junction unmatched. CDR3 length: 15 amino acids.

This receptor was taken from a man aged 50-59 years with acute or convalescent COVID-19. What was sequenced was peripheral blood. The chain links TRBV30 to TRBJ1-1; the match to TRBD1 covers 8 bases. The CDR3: CAWRLTHTGGTEAFF. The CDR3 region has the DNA TGTGCCTGGAGACTGACCCACACAGGGGGCACTGAAGCTTTCTTT.